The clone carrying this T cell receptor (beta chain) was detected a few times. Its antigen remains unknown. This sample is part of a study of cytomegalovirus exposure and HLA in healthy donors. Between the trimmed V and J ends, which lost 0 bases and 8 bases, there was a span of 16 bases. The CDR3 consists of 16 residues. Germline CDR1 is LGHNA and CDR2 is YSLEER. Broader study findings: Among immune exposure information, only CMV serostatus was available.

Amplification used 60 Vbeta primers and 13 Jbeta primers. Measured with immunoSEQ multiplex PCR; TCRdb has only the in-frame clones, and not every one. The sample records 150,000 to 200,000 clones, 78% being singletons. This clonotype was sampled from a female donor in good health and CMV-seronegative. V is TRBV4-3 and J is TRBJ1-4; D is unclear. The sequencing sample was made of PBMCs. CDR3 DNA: TGCGCCAGCAGCCAAGAGCCCCATCAAATGGGCGAAAAACTGTTTTTT. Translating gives CASSQEPHQMGEKLFF.